Given below is one T cell receptor (beta chain) in context. The sample belongs to a study of blood T cell repertoires in COVID-19. With V trimmed by 5 bases and J by 2 bases, 5 bases remained unmatched. CDR3 length equals 16 residues. The germline V gene encodes CDR1 MNHEY and CDR2 SMNVEV (reference sequence). Here immunoSEQ multiplex PCR was the method, and the copy in TCRdb shows in-frame clones only, minus some. The sample lists roughly 250,000 clones; 70% to 85% were seen once. The V gene is TRBV27, the J gene TRBJ2-5; TRBD2 agrees at 13 bases. This TCR was sampled from a human donor with COVID-19, enrolled during active disease. The donor label of this sample is uncertain. Sequencing was carried out using peripheral blood. The CDR3 sequence: CASSTRLAGGQETQYF. The CDR3 coding sequence is TGTGCCAGCAGTACACGACTAGCGGGAGGACAAGAGACCCAGTACTTC.